This T cell receptor beta chain was retrieved from a study of immune evolution from preneoplasia to lung adenocarcinoma. Looking at the study overall: HLA loss of heterozygosity: roughly 7.5% AIS, about 15% MIA, about 31% ADC, none AAH. Notes on the study in general: Top clone share appeared to fall from AAH through AIS, MIA, adenocarcinoma. Later-stage lesions seemingly showed higher T cell density and diversity than normal lung.

Method: immunoSEQ multiplex PCR; TCRdb's copy keeps in-frame clones and lacks some. The sample yields 9,000 to 13,000 clones, 78% seen once. H&E slides confirmed each diagnosis, reviewed by two pathologists independently. As regards this clone: The antigen remains unidentified.

V lost 8 bases and J 0 bases, leaving 14 bases between the germline ends. From germline, CDR1 is LGHNT and CDR2 FRNRAP. The CDR3 extends over 14 amino acids. The receptor was isolated from a person aged 65-85 years with lung adenocarcinoma. Sequencing was performed on FFPE minimally invasive lung adenocarcinoma tissue. The rearrangement links TRBV12-5 to TRBJ2-7; D might be TRBD1 or TRBD2, each matching 6 bases. The CDR3 sequence: CASSPRGDSYEQYF. In DNA, the CDR3 is TGTGCTAGTTCTCCGAGGGGGGACTCCTACGAGCAGTACTTC.